This T cell receptor beta chain was recorded in a study of vaccination and CD4 T cells after COVID-19. Only a few counts were recorded for this clonotype. As yet, its antigen is unknown. J was trimmed by 2 bases and V by 5 bases; bases with no gene match: 5. In germline, CDR1 is MNHNS, CDR2 SASEGT. The CDR3 has 15 amino acids. Sequenced with the Oncomine TCR Beta short-read assay was DNA taken from cultured CD4+ T cells. TCRdb re-called the PCR reads through MiXCR, storing one row per CDR3 protein. This sample yields more than 15,000 distinct CDR3 sequences, of which around a third are seen a single time; roughly 14% belongs to the top ten. The treatment was: approximately nine-day PBMC culture with coronavirus spike peptide pools or control peptides (ViraFEST assay). Culture conditions combined two million PBMCs per well with 10 IU/ml IL-2 and 7.5 to 10 ug/ml peptide pools.

The sequence was obtained from a human donor with COVID-19. The specimen was cultured CD4+ T cells from blood. This chain links TRBV6-1 with TRBJ1-5; 8 positions match TRBD1. CDR3 DNA sequence: TGTGCCAGCAGTACGGACAGGGCCGGCAATCAGCCCCAGCATTTT. Encoded protein: CASSTDRAGNQPQHF.